The text below deals with one T cell receptor (beta chain). Using immunoSEQ multiplex PCR, the repertoire was profiled, and TCRdb retains in-frame clones only, with some absent. The profile shows a few hundred thousand clones, over 75% of them singletons. This entry is derived from a study of blood T cell repertoires in COVID-19. Unmatched junction bases numbered 6, after V lost 6 bases and J lost 6 bases. CDR3 length equals 14 residues. Germline CDR1 reads KGHSH; CDR2 reads LQKENI. Participants came from about 24 US areas, aged roughly 18 to 89 years. The TCR was taken from a man aged 30-40 years who had recovered from COVID-19. The chain has TRBV18 and TRBJ1-5, with TRBD1 matching 9 bases. Material: PBMCs or T cells enriched from blood (not recorded which). DNA for the CDR3: TGTGCCAGCTCTTTGGGACAGGGAGGTCAGCCCCAGCATTTT. Protein: CASSLGQGGQPQHF.